This T cell receptor (beta chain) was recorded in a study of T-cell reconstitution after alpha-beta-depleted transplantation in children (dated by TCRdb to the mid-2010s). As for the study more broadly: T-cell immune reconstitution after TCRalphabeta/CD19-depleted allogeneic hematopoietic cell transplantation in children was quantitatively tracked in the study by means of TCR repertoire profiling.

The meaning of the sample's time point label: day 60 (about 2 months) after transplantation. The treatment or condition label here, explained by the study, means: allogeneic hematopoietic cell transplantation with graft depleted of TCRalphabeta T cells and CD19 B cells. The transplant recipients were children given TCRalphabeta/CD19-depleted allogeneic hematopoietic cell grafts. Here is what the overall study found, with its caveats: Over the following months the frequencies of hyperexpanded clones went down, and after one year T-cell counts and TCRbeta diversity were mostly credited to newly produced T cells. In some patients, the high TCRbeta diversity seen at day 60 was put down to recipient T cells and intrathymic progenitors that had survived conditioning. Apparently early alphabetaT-cell count recovery about two months after transplant reportedly relied on only several hundred rapidly expanded clones derived from non-depleted graft cells.

The sample holds many counts of this clonotype. The specificity of this receptor is unknown. It has no much larger one-base neighbor in the sample; base qualities were not kept. The library was produced with PCR. Sequenced on an Illumina HiSeq 2500. To normalize quantification of the TCRbeta repertoire, the TCR libraries were built with molecular barcoding that relied on unique molecular identifiers. Clones were called with MiXCR by TCRdb after fastp trimmed the public reads at Q25, and only in-frame beta chains were retained. Each record represents a unique CDR3 protein, reported with the most common genes and DNA among its rows. The sample includes about 20,000 distinct CDR3 sequences, with 10% to 15% observed a single time. The top ten hold around 36% of the sample. Via the germline V gene, CDR1 is ENHRY and CDR2 SYGVKD. The CDR3 covers 17 residues, taking in both the cysteine and the phenylalanine. The sequence is cut down to CDR3 DNA, 51 bases in frame from base 1. V has 6 bases trimmed and J has 0 bases trimmed; junction bases matching no gene number 8.

The specimen was PBMCs, mostly from graft donor cells, collected 60 days after TCRalphabeta/CD19-depleted stem cell transplant. In this chain, TRBV10-3 is recombined with TRBJ2-1; 10 middle bases align to TRBD2. This receptor was identified in a female patient between 2 and 15 years old who had a stem cell transplant for congenital amegakaryocytic thrombocytopenia, so the T cells may come from the graft donor. The nucleotide sequence is given as TGTGCCATCAGGCGAGCGGGAGGGCCGATCTCCTACAATGAGCAGTTCTTC. Its translation reads: CAIRRAGGPISYNEQFF.